This entry lists 30 T cell receptor beta chains sequenced from one sample in a study of OX40 agonist ivuxolimab in advanced cancers. The protocol was immunoSEQ multiplex PCR, while the TCRdb copy is restricted to in-frame clones and leaves out a portion. Here the sample spans 100,000 to 150,000 clones, roughly 91% being singletons. The specimen comprised CD4+ or CD8+ T cells sorted from blood, sampled in a trial of the OX40 agonist ivuxolimab. The receptors originated from an adult with an advanced solid tumor such as melanoma, head and neck, liver or kidney cancer.

This clone was counted only a few times. The chain carries TRBV19 and TRBJ2-7; 8 bases match TRBD1. CDR3 size: 14 residues. Germline CDR1 and CDR2: LNHDA and SQIVND (reference sequence). Trimming cost V 0 bases and J 6 bases; bases outside gene matches: 4. Here the CDR3 reads CASSIDRGQSEQYF. The CDR3 DNA reads TGTGCCAGTAGTATAGACAGGGGGCAATCCGAGCAGTACTTC.

The V gene is TRBV28, the J gene TRBJ2-1; TRBD2 might be the D (5 bases). Between the trimmed V and J ends, which lost 7 bases and 0 bases, there was a span of 16 bases. The CDR3 is 16 amino acids. Germline V gene sequence: CDR1 MDHEN, CDR2 SYDVKM. CDR3 in DNA: TGTGCCAGCACCCCCCTCGCTGGGAGCTCCTACAATGAGCAGTTCTTC. It is translated as CASTPLAGSSYNEQFF.

Only one count was recorded for this clone. The V and J genes are TRBV4-1 and TRBJ2-7; 7 nucleotides agree with TRBD2. V lost 4 bases to trimming and J lost 4 bases; unmatched junction nucleotides: 7. CDR3 size: 14 residues. Germline-derived CDR1 and CDR2 are MGHRA and YSYEKL. The CDR3 sequence: CASSPTEAGYEQYF. CDR3 DNA sequence: TGCGCCAGCAGCCCGACTGAAGCGGGGTACGAGCAGTACTTC.

This chain joins TRBV19 and TRBJ1-1; a weak D match, TRBD1 (5 bases). CDR1 and CDR2 (germline): LNHDA, SQIVND (reference sequence). The CDR3 is 15 amino acids. V was clipped by 7 bases and J by 4 bases, with 19 bases between them. The CDR3, as DNA: TGTGCCAGTAACCCTCAATCAGGGTATGGCACTGAAGCTTTCTTT. It translates to CASNPQSGYGTEAFF.

The chain links TRBV15 to TRBJ2-3; D call uncertain. The CDR3 length is 14 residues. Germline-derived CDR1 and CDR2 are LNHNV and YYDKDF (reference sequence). V lost 3 bases to trimming and J lost 8 bases, with 15 bases between them. DNA for the CDR3: TGTGCCACCAGCAGGCCCTCTGGGGAAGGTACGCAGTATTTT. Translating gives CATSRPSGEGTQYF. Drawing the rest from reference TRBV15 and TRBJ2-3, the complete variable domain is DAMVIQNPRYQVTQFGKPVTLSCSQTLNHNVMYWYQQKSSQAPKLLFHYYDKDFNNEADTPDNFQSRRPNTSFCFLDIRSPGLGDTAMYLCATSRPSGEGTQYFGPGTRLTVL.

V and J are TRBV2 and TRBJ1-6, with 9 bases that match TRBD1. The germline V gene has CDR1 SNHLY and CDR2 FYNNEI. The J segment lost 7 bases and the V segment lost 6 bases, leaving 7 bases of the junction unmatched. The CDR3 contains 15 residues. The CDR3 sequence: CASSAQGQGNSPLHF. DNA of the CDR3: TGTGCCAGCAGCGCCCAGGGACAGGGCAATTCACCCCTCCACTTT.

V is TRBV2 and J is TRBJ1-2; TRBD1 agrees at 7 bases. With V trimmed by 4 bases and J by 6 bases, 8 bases remained unmatched. Germline CDR1 reads SNHLY; CDR2 reads FYNNEI. This CDR3 is built from 14 residues. CDR3 bases: TGTGCCAGCAGTGTGGTCCAGGGGGGGGATGGCTACACCTTC. This encodes CASSVVQGGDGYTF.

The rearrangement links TRBV9 to TRBJ1-6; 7 nucleotides line up with TRBD1. Trimming removed 4 bases from V and 6 bases from J; junction bases left unmatched: 4. CDR1 and CDR2 from the germline V gene are SGDLS and YYNGEE. CDR3 length equals 14 residues. The CDR3 sequence: CASSQGGRNSPLHF. CDR3 nucleotide sequence: TGTGCCAGCAGCCAGGGGGGCCGTAATTCACCCCTCCACTTT.

The V call is TRBV2, the J call TRBJ2-5; D is undetermined. This CDR3 is built from 12 residues. V was cut by 6 bases and J by 1 base, with 6 bases left in between. Per the germline V gene, CDR1 is SNHLY and CDR2 is FYNNEI. The CDR3 nucleotides are TGTGCCAGCAGAGAGACCCAAGAGACCCAGTACTTC. It codes for CASRETQETQYF.

This clone was seen a few times. V and J are TRBV7-9 and TRBJ1-3, with 9 nucleotides matching TRBD1. Germline CDR1 SEHNR, CDR2 FQNEAQ (reference sequence). The length of the CDR3 is 16 residues. Germline trimming cut 4 bases from V and 2 bases from J; bases unmatched to any gene: 6. This chain's CDR3 is CASSSEGQGPGNTIYF. The CDR3 region has the DNA TGTGCCAGCAGCTCCGAAGGACAGGGGCCTGGAAACACCATATATTTT.

A word on this clone: The same CDR3 also results from other DNA sequences found in this sample. Here the CDR3 reads CASSLGSETQYF. DNA of the CDR3: TGCGCCAGCAGCTTGGGTTCGGAGACCCAGTACTTC. The chain couples TRBV5-1 to TRBJ2-5; D not certain. The germline CDR1 and CDR2 sequences are SGHRS and YFSETQ. The ends were cut back, 0 bases at V and 5 bases at J, with 5 bases in the middle. This CDR3 is built from 12 residues.

The chain has TRBV29-1 and TRBJ1-1; possible D gene TRBD1, 6 bases. In germline, CDR1 is SQVTM, CDR2 ANQGSEA. This CDR3 region has 14 residues. V lost 6 bases and J 10 bases, leaving 24 bases between the germline ends. Here the CDR3 DNA reads TGCAGCGTCCTAGGGGTCTCCAGACAGGCGGGAGCTTTCTTT. Protein product: CSVLGVSRQAGAFF. The full variable domain, in which reference TRBV29-1 and TRBJ1-1 provide the parts outside the CDR3, is SAVISQKPSRDICQRGTSLTIQCQVDSQVTMMFWYRQQPGQSLTLIATANQGSEATYESGFVIDKFPISRPNLTFSTLTVSNMSPEDSSIYLCSVLGVSRQAGAFFGQGTRLTVV.

The rearrangement links TRBV2 to TRBJ1-6, with TRBD1 as a possible D gene (5 bases). CDR3 length: 16 amino acids. V lost 2 bases and J lost 7, with 15 bases in between. Looked up from germline, CDR1 is SNHLY and CDR2 is FYNNEI. This CDR3 reads CASSELSRGNNSPLHF. The CDR3 DNA is TGTGCCAGCAGTGAACTCTCAAGGGGAAACAATTCACCCCTCCACTTT.

V usage is TRBV7-2 and J usage is TRBJ2-2; D is possibly TRBD1 (6 bases). The CDR3 extends over 14 amino acids. The V end was cut by 5 bases, the J end by 5 bases, with 12 bases between. Per the germline V gene, CDR1 is SGHTA and CDR2 is FQGNSA. The CDR3 spells CASSLLQGTGELFF. CDR3 bases: TGTGCCAGCAGCCTACTACAGGGTACCGGGGAGCTGTTTTTT.

CDR3 sequence (DNA): TGCGCCAGTCACGGACTCCCCTTCACTGAAGCTTTCTTT. Translation: CASHGLPFTEAFF. The chain uses TRBV5-1 and TRBJ1-1; D is uncertain. V lost 8 bases, J lost 4 bases, and 15 bases lay in between. The CDR3 length is 13 residues. CDR1 is SGHRS and CDR2 is YFSETQ in the germline V gene.

V usage is TRBV30 and J usage is TRBJ2-7; a possible D gene is TRBD2 (6 bases). The CDR3 contains 14 residues. Between the trimmed V and J ends, which lost 3 bases and 5 bases, there was a span of 17 bases. The germline V gene has CDR1 GTSNPN and CDR2 SVGIG (reference sequence). In DNA form, the CDR3 reads TGTGCCTGGAGCCGTCGGGGGAGCAATAACGAGCAGTACTTC. Residues: CAWSRRGSNNEQYF.

With regard to this clone: The sample has other DNA sequences that encode this CDR3 too. The chain recombines TRBV19 with TRBJ1-3; possibly TRBD1 for D (5 bases). Trimming took 5 bases from V and 4 from J, leaving 9 bases between them. CDR3 size: 13 residues. Germline V gene sequence: CDR1 LNHDA, CDR2 SQIVND (reference sequence). The CDR3 reads CASSLRGGNTIYF. The CDR3 region has the DNA TGTGCCAGTAGTCTGAGGGGAGGAAACACCATATATTTT. The variable domain in full, with the rest retrieved from reference TRBV19 and TRBJ1-3, is DGGITQSPKYLFRKEGQNVTLSCEQNLNHDAMYWYRQDPGQGLRLIYYSQIVNDFQKGDIAEGYSVSREKKESFPLTVTSAQKNPTAFYLCASSLRGGNTIYFGEGSWLTVV.

This chain links TRBV6-5 with TRBJ2-3, with a tentative D call TRBD1 (6 bases). This CDR3 comprises 16 residues. Germline values: CDR1 MNHEY, CDR2 SVGAGI. Trimming took off 3 bases at V and 6 bases at J, with 19 bases between the two ends. CDR3 nucleotides: TGTGCCAGCAGTTATGGGGGACATCTTTACTGGGATACGCAGTATTTT. Translating it yields CASSYGGHLYWDTQYF.

This clone was detected only once. The rearrangement uses TRBV7-2 and TRBJ2-2; TRBD2 might be the D (6 bases). CDR3 length: 16 residues. The V end lost 3 bases, the J end lost 1 base, and 12 bases lay between the germline ends. Germline V gene data show CDR1 as SGHTA and CDR2 as FQGNSA. The DNA of the CDR3 is TGTGCCAGCAGCTTCACCGGGACTCAGAACACCGGGGAGCTGTTTTTT. It specifies CASSFTGTQNTGELFF.

This chain joins TRBV7-9 and TRBJ2-3; D call uncertain. Germline V lookup: CDR1 SEHNR, CDR2 FQNEAQ (reference sequence). Trimming pared 10 bases from V and 1 base from J, leaving 15 bases between. The CDR3 covers 14 residues. CDR3 coding DNA: TGTGCCACAGAATGGCGAGAGCGCACAGATACGCAGTATTTT. Its translation is CATEWRERTDTQYF.

The V gene is TRBV7-9, the J gene TRBJ1-5; the match to TRBD1 covers 7 bases. Germline values: CDR1 SEHNR, CDR2 FQNEAQ (reference sequence). This CDR3 region has 14 residues. J gave up 3 bases and V 5 bases, and 4 bases lay outside the gene matches. DNA of the CDR3: TGTGCCAGCAGCCACAGGGGAGTCAATCAGCCCCAGCATTTT. This gives the protein CASSHRGVNQPQHF.

This rearrangement joins TRBV10-2 to TRBJ1-2, with 7 bases aligning to TRBD1. V was pared by 0 bases and J by 2 bases, with 6 bases of the junction left unmatched. From germline, CDR1 is WSHSY and CDR2 SAAADI. The CDR3 extends over 16 amino acids. The CDR3 sequence: CASSESYRGSNYGYTF. CDR3 bases: TGCGCCAGCAGTGAGTCATACAGGGGAAGCAACTATGGCTACACCTTC.

J is TRBJ2-2 and V is TRBV9; weak D call: TRBD2 (5 bases). The germline V and J ends were trimmed by 0 bases and 4 bases, with 13 bases remaining between them. The CDR3 extends over 16 amino acids. The V gene's germline CDR1 is SGDLS and CDR2 YYNGEE. This CDR3 is CASSVEGAATTGELFF. CDR3 DNA sequence: TGTGCCAGCAGCGTAGAAGGAGCGGCAACCACCGGGGAGCTGTTTTTT.

The chain uses TRBV28 and TRBJ1-2; maybe TRBD1 (6 bases). CDR1 is MDHEN, CDR2 SYDVKM, per germline. Trimming cost V 3 bases and J 4 bases, with 9 bases left between them. The CDR3 is made up of 13 amino acids. The CDR3 nucleotides read TGTGCCAGCAGTTTGACGGGGGCCTATGGCTACACCTTC. Translation gives CASSLTGAYGYTF.

This clone occurred once. The chain links TRBV5-6 to TRBJ1-2; D gene ambiguous. CDR1 is SGHDT and CDR2 is YYEEEE in the germline V gene. The V end lost 1 base, the J end lost 0 bases, and 7 bases lay between the germline ends. The CDR3 is 14 residues long. CDR3 sequence: CASSLWVTNYGYTF. The CDR3 DNA reads TGTGCCAGCAGCTTGTGGGTTACTAACTATGGCTACACCTTC.

The chain couples TRBV11-1 to TRBJ2-7, with TRBD1 as a possible D gene (5 bases). Per the germline V gene, CDR1 is SGHAT and CDR2 is FQDESV (reference sequence). The ends were cut back, 0 bases at V and 1 base at J, with 10 bases in the middle. This CDR3 region has 15 residues. CDR3: CASSLAGQHSYEQYF. Written as DNA, the CDR3 is TGTGCCAGCAGCTTAGCGGGGCAGCATTCCTACGAGCAGTACTTC.

J is TRBJ1-2 and V is TRBV6-6, with a weak D call TRBD1 (6 bases). The CDR3 consists of 13 residues. With 7 bases removed from V and 6 bases from J, the gap between germline ends came to 15 bases. Germline V gene sequence: CDR1 MNHNY, CDR2 SVGAGI (reference sequence). CDR3 loop: CASKLSGTHGYTF. Here the CDR3 DNA reads TGTGCCAGCAAATTATCCGGGACACATGGCTACACCTTC.

CDR3 sequence (DNA): TGTGCCAGCAGCTTAAGGGGCCATAGGGGGGAAGGCTACACCTTC. Protein product: CASSLRGHRGEGYTF. The chain carries TRBV7-2 and TRBJ1-2, with D maybe TRBD1 (6 bases). The CDR3 is 15 residues long. Trimming left V 2 bases short and J 8 bases short, with 18 bases between. CDR1 is SGHTA and CDR2 is FQGNSA in the germline V gene.

This sequence joins TRBV11-2 and TRBJ2-5; either TRBD1 or TRBD2 may fit D (7 bases each). V was clipped by 1 base and J by 4 bases, with 16 bases between them. The CDR3 loop spans 16 amino acids. Germline V gene sequence: CDR1 SGHAT, CDR2 FQNNGV. DNA for the CDR3: TGTGCCAGCAGCTTAGGGTCAGGGGGGGGCGGAGAGACCCAGTACTTC. This sequence encodes CASSLGSGGGGETQYF.

V gene TRBV11-1 combines with J gene TRBJ1-1, with D hard to call. V lost 6 bases, J lost 1 base, and 9 bases lay in between. From germline, CDR1 is SGHAT and CDR2 FQDESV (reference sequence). The CDR3 totals 13 residues. CDR3 bases: TGTGCCAGCAGTCAACAGCCGAACACTGAAGCTTTCTTT. It encodes CASSQQPNTEAFF.